A single T cell receptor (beta chain) is shown here with its context. The missing conserved phenylalanine or tryptophan at the end of this CDR3 makes a read error likely. These data belong to a study of Graves' ophthalmopathy and Graves' hyperthyroidism. The overall study: If no ophthalmopathy appeared within 18 months of follow-up, hyperthyroidism was termed stable.

Beta-chain TCR CDR3 regions were amplified from RNA transcripts. Second-round multiplex PCR came after a first-round RT-PCR that employed HTBI primers. From the multiplex PCR reads, TCRdb called clonotypes with MiXCR, one entry per CDR3 protein. The table shows over a million distinct CDR3 sequences, with about 35% occurring only once. CDR1 SGHTA and CDR2 FQGNSA come from the germline V gene. V gave up 2 bases and J gave up 2 bases, with 12 bases separating them. The CDR3 is made up of 16 amino acids. Ineligible for inclusion were patients with other autoimmune diseases, uncontrolled infections, pregnancy or lactation.

Sequencing was carried out using peripheral blood or thyroid tissue (not recorded which). This chain connects TRBV7-2 to TRBJ2-2, with D uncertain. The TCR sequence derives from an adult man with Graves' hyperthyroidism. CDR3 loop: CASSLRMALNTGELFL. CDR3 DNA sequence: TGTGCCAGCAGCTTAAGGATGGCTCTCAACACCGGGGAGCTGTTTCTT.